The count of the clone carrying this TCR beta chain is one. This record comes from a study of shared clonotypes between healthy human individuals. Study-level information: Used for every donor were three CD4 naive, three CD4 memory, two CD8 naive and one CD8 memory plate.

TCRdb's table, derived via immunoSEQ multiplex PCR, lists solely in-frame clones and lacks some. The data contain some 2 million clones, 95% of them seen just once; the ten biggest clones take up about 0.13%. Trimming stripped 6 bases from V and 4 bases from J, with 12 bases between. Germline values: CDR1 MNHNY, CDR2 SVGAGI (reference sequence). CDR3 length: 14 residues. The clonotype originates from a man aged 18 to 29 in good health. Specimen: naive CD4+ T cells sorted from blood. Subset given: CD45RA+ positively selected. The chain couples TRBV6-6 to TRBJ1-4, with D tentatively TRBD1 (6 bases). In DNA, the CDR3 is TGTGCCAGCAGGAGGACGGACAGTAATGAAAAACTGTTTTTT. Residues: CASRRTDSNEKLFF.